This TCR beta chain is drawn from a study of cytomegalovirus exposure and HLA in healthy donors. Points from the study as a whole: Fewer N-insertions than the roughly 700-donor mean were reportedly shown by an Asian-associated ancestry cluster in a later analysis. Most TCR beta V segments were productive about 87% or about 30% of the time in an earlier analysis.

Turning to this clone: Its antigen is still unknown.

It was with 60 Vbeta and 13 Jbeta primers that the PCR ran. Method: immunoSEQ multiplex PCR; TCRdb's copy keeps in-frame clones and lacks some. This sample has 150,000 or so clones, with around 78% found just once. This CDR3 is 18 amino acids long. CDR1 SGHDN and CDR2 FVKESK come from the germline V gene. V was pared by 3 bases and J by 0 bases, with 12 bases of the junction left unmatched. The chain is built from TRBV14 and TRBJ1-1, with 8 positions matching TRBD1. The sequence derives from a man between 35 and 55 years old in good health and CMV-seropositive. The specimen sequenced was PBMCs. The DNA of the CDR3 is TGTGCCAGCAGCCAGGGTGGACAGGGCTTTTTCATGAACACTGAAGCTTTCTTT. Residues: CASSQGGQGFFMNTEAFF.